Shown below are 19 T cell receptor beta chains from a single sample sequenced in a study of cytomegalovirus exposure and HLA in healthy donors. The table came from immunoSEQ multiplex PCR; TCRdb's copy has only in-frame clones and leaves some out. The sample carries about 200,000 clones, around 88% recorded once. The sequencing input was PBMCs. The receptors shown here come from a woman aged 18-30 years in good health and CMV-seronegative.

V usage is TRBV27 and J usage is TRBJ1-3; the D gene is possibly TRBD1 (6 bases). With 8 bases removed from V and 2 bases from J, the gap between germline ends came to 16 bases. Looked up from germline, CDR1 is MNHEY and CDR2 is SMNVEV (reference sequence). The CDR3 consists of 15 residues. The CDR3 is CASRGRGITGNTIYF. DNA of the CDR3: TGTGCCAGCCGAGGCAGGGGCATAACTGGAAACACCATATATTTT.

The rearrangement uses TRBV29-1 and TRBJ2-1; 12 bases are a match to TRBD2. CDR1 and CDR2 (germline): SQVTM, ANQGSEA. The CDR3 runs 16 residues. The V gene end was trimmed by 6 bases and the J gene end by 4 bases; junction bases not matched to a gene: 10. CDR3: CSVMTSGGHGYNEQFF. As DNA, the CDR3 is TGCAGCGTCATGACTAGCGGGGGCCATGGATACAATGAGCAGTTCTTC.

The V and J genes are TRBV4-1 and TRBJ2-1; perhaps TRBD2 as D (6 bases). V was pared by 1 base and J by 4 bases, with 20 bases between. Per germline, CDR1 MGHRA and CDR2 YSYEKL. The CDR3 runs to 18 residues. The CDR3 coding sequence is TGCGCCAGCAGCCAAGGGGCCCCTCGGGGGATGACTTACAATGAGCAGTTCTTC. Protein product: CASSQGAPRGMTYNEQFF.

This clone was recorded once. The chain carries TRBV15 and TRBJ1-5, with TRBD1 as a possible D gene (6 bases). The CDR3 loop spans 15 amino acids. Germline values: CDR1 LNHNV, CDR2 YYDKDF (reference sequence). The ends were cut back, 2 bases at V and 6 bases at J, with 14 bases in the middle. For the CDR3, the DNA is TGTGCCACCAGCAGATCGGGGGGCTCGGGTCAGCCCCAGCATTTT. Amino acid sequence: CATSRSGGSGQPQHF. The whole variable domain, filled in from reference TRBV15 and TRBJ1-5, reads DAMVIQNPRYQVTQFGKPVTLSCSQTLNHNVMYWYQQKSSQAPKLLFHYYDKDFNNEADTPDNFQSRRPNTSFCFLDIRSPGLGDTAMYLCATSRSGGSGQPQHFGDGTRLSIL.

The rearrangement links TRBV7-6 to TRBJ2-1; 9 nucleotides line up with TRBD2. CDR3 size: 14 residues. The germline V gene encodes CDR1 SGHVS and CDR2 FNYEAQ. With V trimmed by 1 base and J by 6 bases, 1 base remained unmatched. CDR3 sequence reads: CASSLGGRANEQFF. CDR3 nucleotides: TGTGCCAGCAGCTTAGGCGGGAGGGCCAATGAGCAGTTCTTC.

V usage is TRBV7-9 and J usage is TRBJ1-2; no firm D call. Germline CDR1 SEHNR, CDR2 FQNEAQ (reference sequence). Deletions cut 3 bases from V and 1 base from J, with 6 bases between. CDR3 size: 13 residues. The CDR3 here is CASSFSGNYGYTF. The CDR3 DNA reads TGTGCCAGCAGCTTCTCCGGTAACTATGGCTACACCTTC.

The rearrangement uses TRBV5-4 and TRBJ2-2, with a weak D call TRBD2 (5 bases). Per germline, CDR1 SGHNT and CDR2 YYREEE (reference sequence). CDR3 length: 15 residues. The V end was cut by 4 bases, the J end by 7 bases, with 17 bases between. The CDR3 sequence: CASSRPLAVDGELFF. The CDR3 coding sequence is TGTGCCAGCAGCCGCCCCCTAGCAGTCGACGGGGAGCTGTTTTTT.

This clone appeared a few times. The gene calls are TRBV18 and TRBJ1-1, with D perhaps matching TRBD1 (5 bases). The CDR3 is 16 residues long. CDR1 and CDR2 from the germline V gene are KGHSH and LQKENI. With 2 bases removed from V and 3 bases from J, the gap between germline ends came to 16 bases. CDR3 sequence reads: CASSPNRPGLDTEAFF. For the CDR3, the DNA is TGTGCCAGCTCACCAAACAGGCCGGGCCTGGACACTGAAGCTTTCTTT.

The chain has TRBV11-1 and TRBJ2-3; TRBD1 agrees at 7 bases. Germline V CDR1 and CDR2: SGHAT, FQDESV (reference sequence). V trimming: 1 base; J trimming: 2 bases; junction bases outside the gene matches: 3. The CDR3 extends over 15 amino acids. The CDR3 loop reads CASSLGRGNTDTQYF. The DNA of the CDR3 is TGTGCCAGCAGCTTAGGCAGGGGGAACACAGATACGCAGTATTTT.

This chain uses TRBV11-3 with TRBJ2-2; TRBD2 matches 7 bases. CDR1 and CDR2 from the germline V gene are SGHNT and YENEEA. The CDR3 length is 13 residues. After removal of 5 bases from V and 7 bases from J, the junction contained 4 bases not matched to a gene. The CDR3 is CASSRGDDGELFF. The CDR3 nucleotides read TGTGCCAGCAGCCGGGGGGATGACGGGGAGCTGTTTTTT. Based on the CDR3 plus reference TRBV11-3 and TRBJ2-2, the full variable domain is EAGVVQSPRYKIIEKKQPVAFWCNPISGHNTLYWYLQNLGQGPELLIRYENEEAVDDSQLPKDRFSAERLKGVDSTLKIQPAELGDSAVYLCASSRGDDGELFFGEGSRLTVL.

The chain couples TRBV4-1 to TRBJ1-1; 8 positions agree with TRBD1. Germline CDR1 and CDR2: MGHRA and YSYEKL. J was trimmed by 1 base and V by 0 bases; bases with no gene match: 1. This CDR3 has 15 residues. The CDR3 loop reads CASSQEQGENTEAFF. CDR3 sequence (DNA): TGCGCCAGCAGCCAAGAACAGGGGGAGAACACTGAAGCTTTCTTT.

This chain connects TRBV18 to TRBJ1-5; tentatively, D is TRBD1 (6 bases). The CDR3 length is 15 residues. V was clipped by 6 bases and J by 0 bases, with 12 bases between them. Per germline, CDR1 KGHSH and CDR2 LQKENI. Written as DNA, the CDR3 is TGTGCCAGCTCCCGGGGAGGGGGTAGCAATCAGCCCCAGCATTTT. It specifies CASSRGGGSNQPQHF.

The V and J genes are TRBV6-1 and TRBJ1-4, with D unclear. There are 15 residues in the CDR3. Trimming stripped 5 bases from V and 0 bases from J, with 10 bases between. The germline V gene has CDR1 MNHNS and CDR2 SASEGT. The CDR3 nucleotides are TGTGCCAGCAGTCCCCCCGGGGCAACTAATGAAAAACTGTTTTTT. This translates into CASSPPGATNEKLFF.

The J gene is TRBJ2-1, the V gene TRBV6-6, with 14 bases fitting TRBD2. This CDR3 comprises 14 residues. J was trimmed by 6 bases and V by 5 bases; bases with no gene match: 0. Germline V gene data show CDR1 as MNHNY and CDR2 as SVGAGI (reference sequence). The DNA of the CDR3 is TGTGCCAGCAGTGGGACTAGCGGGGGCAATGAGCAGTTCTTC. Translation gives CASSGTSGGNEQFF.

The rearrangement joins TRBV19 to TRBJ1-1, with 7 bases aligning to TRBD1. In germline, CDR1 is LNHDA, CDR2 SQIVND (reference sequence). Trimming removed 3 bases from V and 4 bases from J; junction bases left unmatched: 14. The CDR3 consists of 17 residues. CDR3 sequence reads: CASSISVLRGQGTEAFF. In nucleotides, the CDR3 is TGTGCCAGTAGTATTTCCGTCTTAAGGGGGCAGGGCACTGAAGCTTTCTTT.

This clone came up once. The chain's CDR3 is CASSSSVPGGYEQYF. The CDR3, as DNA: TGTGCCAGCAGCTCTAGTGTCCCAGGGGGGTACGAGCAGTACTTC. J is TRBJ2-7 and V is TRBV11-2, with D maybe TRBD1 (7 bases). V gave up 4 bases and J gave up 4 bases, with 17 bases separating them. Germline values: CDR1 SGHAT, CDR2 FQNNGV. This CDR3 has 15 residues. The entire variable domain, with the rest obtained from reference TRBV11-2 and TRBJ2-7, is as follows: EAGVAQSPRYKIIEKRQSVAFWCNPISGHATLYWYQQILGQGPKLLIQFQNNGVVDDSQLPKDRFSAERLKGVDSTLKIQPAKLEDSAVYLCASSSSVPGGYEQYFGPGTRLTVT.

This clone was found once. The chain has TRBV4-1 and TRBJ1-5, with TRBD1 matching 11 bases. This CDR3 region has 16 residues. Germline CDR1 is MGHRA and CDR2 is YSYEKL. J lost 6 bases, V lost 5 bases, and 9 bases had no gene match. CDR3 DNA: TGCGCCAGCAGCTCAACCGGGACAGGGGGTATTCAGCCCCAGCATTTT. It encodes CASSSTGTGGIQPQHF.

The V gene is TRBV11-2, the J gene TRBJ2-7; possible D gene TRBD1, 5 bases. V was cut by 0 bases and J by 7 bases, with 13 bases left in between. This CDR3 spans 14 amino acids. Germline V lookup: CDR1 SGHAT, CDR2 FQNNGV. Written as DNA, the CDR3 is TGTGCCAGCAGCTTAGATGTCAGGGTAGGAGAGCAGTACTTC. It encodes CASSLDVRVGEQYF.

The chain links TRBV6-1 to TRBJ2-7; 7 bases are a match to TRBD2. The J segment lost 2 bases and the V segment lost 6 bases, leaving 10 bases of the junction unmatched. The germline gives CDR1 MNHNS, CDR2 SASEGT. The CDR3 has 15 residues. CDR3 amino acids: CASRGGRSLAYEQYF. DNA of the CDR3: TGTGCCAGCAGGGGAGGGAGAAGCTTGGCCTACGAGCAGTACTTC.